The T cell receptor (beta chain) described here comes from a study of naive and memory T cell subsets. Broader study findings: TCR transcript changes with activation or differentiation may affect this RNA method.

This clonotype has only a few counts. Its target is unknown. Stated treatment: skin biopsy from PPD injection site in Mantoux-positive individual. An oligonucleotide containing a UMI was ligated to the 3' end of TCR cDNA. The V end lost 5 bases, the J end lost 3 bases, and 13 bases lay between the germline ends. Germline CDR1 is SEHNR and CDR2 is FQNEAQ (reference sequence). The CDR3 is 15 amino acids. Four PCR rounds used nested alpha and beta constant region primers plus the SP2 primer. TCRdb reprocessed the UMI-ligation and nested PCR reads with MiXCR, giving one entry per CDR3 protein. The data hold about 24,000 distinct CDR3 sequences, with about 6% observed a single time.

The starting material was skin, obtained from a tuberculin skin test site. The rearrangement joins TRBV7-9 to TRBJ2-2; D might be TRBD1 (6 bases). This sequence originates from an adult in good health. This CDR3 is CASSIDRTYTGELFF. In DNA, the CDR3 is TGTGCCAGCAGCATCGACAGGACCTACACCGGGGAGCTGTTTTTT.